These 29 T cell receptor beta chains were all obtained from the same sample, sequenced in a study of T-cell memory formation after mild COVID-19. In TCRdb, the 5' RACE reads were re-called with MiXCR into one record per CDR3 protein. The profile covers more than 250,000 distinct CDR3 sequences, with about 16% appearing a single time and roughly 20% taken by the ten largest. Sequencing was carried out using PBMCs or a T cell subset sorted from them (not recorded which). These receptors all stem from a man aged 18 to 29 who had mild COVID-19 (a few samples of this study predate the infection). Cell type and time point are not known.

The chain recombines TRBV7-9 with TRBJ2-3; D remains unclear. CDR1 and CDR2 (germline): SEHNR, FQNEAQ (reference sequence). The CDR3 is 12 amino acids. Trimming removed 3 bases from V and 4 bases from J, with 5 bases in between. The CDR3 spells CASSFLSDTQYF. The CDR3 region has the DNA TGTGCCAGCAGCTTCTTGTCAGATACGCAGTATTTT.

The genes are TRBV7-2 and TRBJ2-7; D possibly corresponds to TRBD1 (5 bases). CDR1 and CDR2 from the germline V gene are SGHTA and FQGNSA. The CDR3 has 15 residues. V was shortened by 3 bases and J by 6 bases, with 18 bases between the two germline ends. The CDR3 region is CASSFDRPPPFEQYF. DNA of the CDR3: TGTGCCAGCAGCTTTGACAGACCTCCTCCTTTCGAGCAGTACTTC.

The CDR3 spells CASSRGLAGETQYF. The DNA of the CDR3 is TGTGCCAGCAGCCGGGGACTAGCGGGGGAGACCCAGTACTTC. The rearrangement uses TRBV12-3 or TRBV12-4 and TRBJ2-5; 13 nucleotides agree with TRBD2. The CDR3 covers 14 residues. Trimming cost V 6 bases and J 5 bases; bases outside gene matches: 3.

The V call is TRBV5-4, the J call TRBJ2-2, with D perhaps TRBD1 or TRBD2 (5 bases each). CDR3 size: 13 residues. Germline-derived CDR1 and CDR2 are SGHNT and YYREEE (reference sequence). V was clipped by 4 bases and J by 7 bases, with 11 bases between them. The CDR3 protein is CASSRDRGGELFF. The CDR3 nucleotides read TGTGCCAGCAGCCGGGACCGAGGCGGGGAGCTGTTTTTT.

This clonotype was detected a few times. This chain connects TRBV28 to TRBJ2-7; D is tentatively TRBD1 or TRBD2 (7 bases each). The CDR3 sequence is 15 residues long. The germline V and J ends were trimmed by 5 bases and 7 bases, with 21 bases remaining between them. The V gene's germline CDR1 is MDHEN and CDR2 SYDVKM. The CDR3 DNA reads as TGTGCCAGCAGTACAACAGGGAGGGGGCCAGGGGAGCAGTACGTC. Protein product: CASSTTGRGPGEQYV.

There are a few counts of this clonotype. The chain employs TRBV6-2 or TRBV6-3 and TRBJ2-1, with 8 bases matching TRBD2. The CDR3 loop spans 18 amino acids. Germline V gives CDR1 MNHEY, CDR2 SVGEGT. After removal of 0 bases from V and 4 bases from J, the junction contained 11 bases not matched to a gene. The CDR3 DNA is TGTGCCAGCAGTTACTCGAGCATTCAGCGGGGGCCTTACAATGAGCAGTTCTTC. It specifies CASSYSSIQRGPYNEQFF.

This clonotype was detected only a few times. The chain is built from TRBV4-2 and TRBJ2-4, with D possibly being TRBD1 or TRBD2 (5 bases each). V was clipped by 4 bases and J by 0 bases, with 10 bases between them. The length of the CDR3 is 15 residues. Germline V gives CDR1 LGHNA, CDR2 YNFKEQ. CDR3 loop: CASSPWDGAKNIQYF. The DNA of the CDR3 is TGTGCCAGCAGCCCGTGGGACGGAGCCAAAAACATTCAGTACTTC.

The rearrangement links TRBV4-3 to TRBJ2-6; no clear D gene. The CDR3 is 15 residues long. CDR1 is LGHNA, CDR2 YSLEER, per germline. V gave up 2 bases and J gave up 2 bases, with 7 bases separating them. This CDR3 is CASSQPGTGANVLTF. CDR3 DNA sequence: TGCGCCAGCAGCCAACCGGGTACTGGGGCCAACGTCCTGACTTTC.

This chain links TRBV18 with TRBJ2-1; the D gene is possibly TRBD2 (6 bases). V was clipped by 3 bases and J by 2 bases, with 14 bases between them. Germline lookup yields CDR1 KGHSH and CDR2 LQKENI. The CDR3 contains 16 residues. The CDR3 bases are TGTGCCAGCTCACCTTTAGCGGAGACGGCCTACAATGAGCAGTTCTTC. This translates into CASSPLAETAYNEQFF.

This chain joins TRBV6-2 or TRBV6-3 and TRBJ2-7; TRBD2 is a possible D gene (5 bases). Germline CDR1 MNHEY, CDR2 SVGEGT. Trimming left V 6 bases short and J 1 base short, with 13 bases between. This CDR3 has 14 residues. The CDR3 spells CASSQDYLSYEQYV. CDR3 bases: TGTGCCAGCAGCCAAGACTATTTGTCCTACGAGCAGTACGTC.

At least ten counts were recorded for this clonotype. The rearrangement links TRBV4-1 to TRBJ2-7, with a possible D match to TRBD1 (6 bases). The CDR3 totals 14 residues. Germline V gives CDR1 MGHRA, CDR2 YSYEKL. V shed 0 bases and J shed 7 bases, with 13 bases lying between them. CDR3 residues: CASSQEPYGQEQYF. The DNA of the CDR3 is TGCGCCAGCAGCCAAGAGCCCTACGGACAGGAGCAGTACTTC.

This clonotype was observed a handful of times. The chain combines TRBV10-3 with TRBJ2-3, with 9 bases that match TRBD2. This CDR3 is built from 15 residues. J lost 5 bases, V lost 2 bases, and 5 bases had no gene match. Germline values: CDR1 ENHRY, CDR2 SYGVKD. Written as DNA, the CDR3 is TGTGCCATCAGTGAGGTATTAGCGGGGGAAGATACGCAGTATTTT. Translation: CAISEVLAGEDTQYF.

The CDR3 DNA is TGTGCCAGCAGCACTTTGGGGGGCCCCCCGTACGTC. Translated: CASSTLGGPPYV. The rearrangement links TRBV28 to TRBJ2-7; D may be TRBD1 or TRBD2 (6 bases each). V dropped 6 bases and J dropped 12 bases, with 18 bases sitting between them. The germline V gene encodes CDR1 MDHEN and CDR2 SYDVKM. CDR3 length: 12 amino acids.

This clonotype came up a few times. V usage is TRBV7-9 and J usage is TRBJ1-6; possible D gene TRBD1, 5 bases. Germline assignment: CDR1 SEHNR and CDR2 FQNEAQ (reference sequence). The CDR3 totals 14 residues. Deletions cut 5 bases from V and 10 bases from J, with 15 bases between. Here the CDR3 DNA reads TGTGCCAGCAGCCCTAGTGGGGCCAACTCACCCCTCCACTTT. It codes for CASSPSGANSPLHF.

This clonotype was recorded many times. This chain links TRBV5-1 with TRBJ2-5; D is possibly TRBD2 (5 bases). This CDR3 region has 12 residues. Germline-derived CDR1 and CDR2 are SGHRS and YFSETQ. V lost 1 base, J lost 5 bases, and 6 bases lay in between. The CDR3 DNA reads TGCGCCAGCAGCTTGACGGGGGAGACCCAGTACTTC. Amino acids: CASSLTGETQYF.

The V gene is TRBV14, the J gene TRBJ2-2, with D perhaps being TRBD1 or TRBD2 (6 bases each). Germline V gene data show CDR1 as SGHDN and CDR2 as FVKESK. Trimming took 4 bases from V and 6 from J, leaving 15 bases between them. The CDR3 is 15 amino acids. The CDR3 sequence: CASSPDRGGSGELFF. The CDR3, as DNA: TGTGCCAGCAGCCCCGACAGAGGGGGGTCCGGGGAGCTGTTTTTT.

This clonotype has ten or more counts. V gene TRBV7-3 combines with J gene TRBJ2-1, with 9 bases lining up with TRBD2. Germline CDR1 reads SGHTA; CDR2 reads FQGTGA. After removal of 5 bases from V and 4 bases from J, the junction contained 6 bases not matched to a gene. The CDR3 totals 15 residues. In nucleotides, the CDR3 is TGTGCCAGCAGCGCGTTAGCGGGGGCTTACAATGAGCAGTTCTTC. This gives the protein CASSALAGAYNEQFF.

This chain links TRBV7-2 with TRBJ2-2; 7 nucleotides line up with TRBD1. The germline V gene has CDR1 SGHTA and CDR2 FQGNSA. The CDR3 sequence is 14 residues long. V lost 0 bases to trimming and J lost 7 bases; unmatched junction nucleotides: 2. CDR3 sequence: CASSLAQGDGELFF. Written as DNA, the CDR3 is TGTGCCAGCAGCTTAGCCCAGGGGGACGGGGAGCTGTTTTTT.

This clonotype was seen many times. The chain has TRBV12-3 or TRBV12-4 and TRBJ2-2; 7 nucleotides line up with TRBD2. The CDR3 sequence is 14 residues long. The V and J ends lost 6 bases and 5 bases, in that order; junction bases with no gene match: 6. CDR3 coding DNA: TGTGCCAGCAGCCAAGGGAGGGAAACCGGGGAGCTGTTTTTT. Protein sequence: CASSQGRETGELFF.

CDR3 residues: CASRPQGGRTEAFF. The CDR3 DNA reads as TGTGCCAGCAGACCACAGGGCGGTCGCACTGAAGCTTTCTTT. This sequence joins TRBV6-5 and TRBJ1-1, with D perhaps TRBD1 (6 bases). The CDR3 totals 14 residues. Looked up from germline, CDR1 is MNHEY and CDR2 is SVGAGI. V lost 6 bases and J lost 4, with 15 bases in between.

This clonotype showed up just a few times. The DNA for the CDR3 is TGCGCCAGCAGCCAAGATTGGCGCGGGTTTGAGCAGTACGTC. Translated: CASSQDWRGFEQYV. J is TRBJ2-7 and V is TRBV4-1; D is perhaps TRBD2 (5 bases). Trimming took 0 bases from V and 7 from J, leaving 13 bases between them. Germline V gives CDR1 MGHRA, CDR2 YSYEKL. This CDR3 region has 14 residues.

The chain links TRBV14 to TRBJ2-3; 11 bases match TRBD1. With V trimmed by 5 bases and J by 9 bases, 7 bases remained unmatched. Germline V gene sequence: CDR1 SGHDN, CDR2 FVKESK. This CDR3 region has 14 residues. The CDR3 DNA reads TGTGCCAGCAGCACCCGGGACAGGGGGATAACGCAGTATTTT. It encodes CASSTRDRGITQYF.

J is TRBJ2-3 and V is TRBV6-1; TRBD2 aligns across 9 bases. Per germline, CDR1 MNHNS and CDR2 SASEGT. CDR3 length equals 15 residues. The ends lost 6 bases at V and 4 bases at J; junction bases unmatched: 8. The CDR3 here is CASRVAGAGSDTQYF. CDR3 nucleotide sequence: TGTGCCAGCAGGGTAGCGGGGGCCGGATCAGATACGCAGTATTTT.

The V and J genes are TRBV7-9 and TRBJ2-7; TRBD1 is a possible D gene (6 bases). Germline loops: CDR1 SEHNR, CDR2 FQNEAQ (reference sequence). Between the trimmed V and J ends, which lost 4 bases and 2 bases, there was a span of 6 bases. CDR3 length equals 12 residues. CDR3 DNA sequence: TGTGCCAGCAGCTGGACAGCCTACGAGCAGTACGTC. This gives the protein CASSWTAYEQYV.

The rearrangement joins TRBV27 to TRBJ2-7; 9 positions agree with TRBD2. V lost 3 bases to trimming and J lost 6 bases; unmatched junction nucleotides: 6. Germline loops: CDR1 MNHEY, CDR2 SMNVEV (reference sequence). The CDR3 consists of 14 residues. The CDR3 loop reads CASSFLGTSSEQYV. The DNA for the CDR3 is TGTGCCAGCAGTTTCCTTGGGACTAGCAGCGAGCAGTACGTC.

The sample holds a few counts of this clonotype. The chain combines TRBV6-2 or TRBV6-3 with TRBJ2-3, with a tentative D call TRBD2 (6 bases). The CDR3 sequence is 15 residues long. The germline V gene encodes CDR1 MNHEY and CDR2 SVGEGT. V gave up 2 bases and J gave up 2 bases, with 11 bases separating them. The CDR3 is CASSYGGAHTDTQYF. The CDR3 DNA is TGTGCCAGCAGTTACGGAGGGGCGCACACAGATACGCAGTATTTT.

This clonotype was seen more than once but under ten times. The CDR3 spells CASSPTDTAYEQYV. CDR3 DNA: TGTGCCAGCAGCCCCACGGACACAGCCTACGAGCAGTACGTC. V gene TRBV9 combines with J gene TRBJ2-7, with D perhaps TRBD1 (5 bases). The CDR3 covers 14 residues. Trimming took 4 bases from V and 2 from J, leaving 13 bases between them. Germline V gene sequence: CDR1 SGDLS, CDR2 YYNGEE.

This chain links TRBV4-3 with TRBJ2-2; 8 nucleotides line up with TRBD1. Per germline, CDR1 LGHNA and CDR2 YSLEER. The J segment lost 3 bases and the V segment lost 1 base, leaving 4 bases of the junction unmatched. The CDR3 has 16 residues. For the CDR3, the DNA is TGCGCCAGCAGCCAAGGGGACAGGCGATACACCGGGGAGCTGTTTTTT. Protein product: CASSQGDRRYTGELFF.

This clonotype was observed a few times. The V and J genes are TRBV6-5 and TRBJ1-2; D might be TRBD1 (6 bases). CDR3 length: 15 residues. V was pared by 0 bases and J by 2 bases, with 10 bases between. Looked up from germline, CDR1 is MNHEY and CDR2 is SVGAGI. This CDR3 reads CASSYSGGLNYGYTF. CDR3 nucleotide sequence: TGTGCCAGCAGTTACTCGGGGGGCCTGAACTATGGCTACACCTTC.